This T cell receptor beta chain was recorded in a study of metastatic and nonmetastatic thyroid tumors. Study at large: The study looked at repertoires side by side in blood and in tumor or nodule tissue from malignant and benign thyroid patients. General observations from the study: TCR beta diversity was reportedly significantly higher in malignant thyroid tumors than benign nodules, in blood and tumor.

This CDR3 has 16 amino acids. The V gene's germline CDR1 is SGDLS and CDR2 YYNGEE. The V gene lost 0 bases and the J gene lost 0 bases, with 10 bases spanning the gap. This clone was observed at least ten times. Antigen: not known. No treatment had been given to any patient before thyroid surgery. Original data processing: Variation in CDR3 across clinicopathological groups served as the basis for constructing a distant-metastasis classifier in papillary thyroid cancer. TCRdb re-clonotyped the PCR reads via MiXCR. The V and J calls here are based on TCRdb, not the publication. In the table there are under 25,000 clones, 15% to 20% of which are singletons.

This TCR derives from a female donor with papillary thyroid cancer or a benign thyroid nodule (not recorded which). Some clones in this sample may be carry-over from other donors' samples. The material sequenced was blood. The chain links TRBV9 to TRBJ1-3; perhaps TRBD1 as D (6 bases). The CDR3 DNA is TGTGCCAGCAGCGTAGCAGGGACACTCTCTGGAAACACCATATATTTT. Protein sequence: CASSVAGTLSGNTIYF.